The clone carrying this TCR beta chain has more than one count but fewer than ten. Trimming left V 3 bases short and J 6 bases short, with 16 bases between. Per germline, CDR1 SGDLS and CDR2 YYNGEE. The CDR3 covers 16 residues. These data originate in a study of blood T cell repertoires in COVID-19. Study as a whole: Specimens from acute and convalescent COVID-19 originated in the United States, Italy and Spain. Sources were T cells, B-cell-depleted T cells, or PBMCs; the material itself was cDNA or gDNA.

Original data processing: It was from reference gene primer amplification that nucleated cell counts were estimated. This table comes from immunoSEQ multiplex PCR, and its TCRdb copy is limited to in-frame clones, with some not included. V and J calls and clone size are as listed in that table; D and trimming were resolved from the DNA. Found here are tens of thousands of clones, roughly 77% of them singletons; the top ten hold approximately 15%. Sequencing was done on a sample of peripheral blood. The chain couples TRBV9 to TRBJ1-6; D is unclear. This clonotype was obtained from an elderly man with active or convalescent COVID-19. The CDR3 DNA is TGTGCCAGCAGCGGGAAGGGAGAAGGATTTAATTCACCCCTCCACTTT. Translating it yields CASSGKGEGFNSPLHF.